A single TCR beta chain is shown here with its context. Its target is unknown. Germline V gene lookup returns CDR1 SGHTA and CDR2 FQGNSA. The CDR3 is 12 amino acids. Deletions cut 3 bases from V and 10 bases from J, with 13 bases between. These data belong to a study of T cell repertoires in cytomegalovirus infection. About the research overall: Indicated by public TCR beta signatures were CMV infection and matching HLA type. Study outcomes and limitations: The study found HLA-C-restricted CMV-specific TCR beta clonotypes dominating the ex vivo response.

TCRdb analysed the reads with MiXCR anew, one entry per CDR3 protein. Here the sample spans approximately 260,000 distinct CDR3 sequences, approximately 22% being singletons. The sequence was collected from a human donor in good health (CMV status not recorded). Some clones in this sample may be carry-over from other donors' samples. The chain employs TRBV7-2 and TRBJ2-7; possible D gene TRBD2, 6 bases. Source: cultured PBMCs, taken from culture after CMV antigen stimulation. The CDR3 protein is CASSFGWGDQYF. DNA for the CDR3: TGTGCCAGCAGCTTCGGCTGGGGGGATCAGTACTTC.